Here is one TCR beta chain with its context. The entry originates in a study of PD-1 blockade in mismatch repair-deficient tumors. Every patient had mismatch repair deficiency by PCR or immunohistochemistry. V lost 4 bases to trimming and J lost 7 bases, with 14 bases between them. This CDR3 has 13 amino acids. Germline V CDR1 and CDR2: SGHRS, YFSETQ. Sequencing used immunoSEQ multiplex PCR; TCRdb keeps in-frame clones, though not all of them. Found here are about 68,000 clones, approximately 80% of them singletons; the top ten hold approximately 5%. The TCR sequence derives from an adult with mismatch repair-deficient cancer. The input for sequencing was peripheral blood, taken 2 weeks after starting pembrolizumab. The chain recombines TRBV5-1 with TRBJ1-2; perhaps TRBD1 as D (6 bases). The CDR3 region is CASSPDGGLGYTF. The CDR3 bases are TGCGCCAGCAGCCCGGATGGGGGGCTTGGCTACACCTTC.